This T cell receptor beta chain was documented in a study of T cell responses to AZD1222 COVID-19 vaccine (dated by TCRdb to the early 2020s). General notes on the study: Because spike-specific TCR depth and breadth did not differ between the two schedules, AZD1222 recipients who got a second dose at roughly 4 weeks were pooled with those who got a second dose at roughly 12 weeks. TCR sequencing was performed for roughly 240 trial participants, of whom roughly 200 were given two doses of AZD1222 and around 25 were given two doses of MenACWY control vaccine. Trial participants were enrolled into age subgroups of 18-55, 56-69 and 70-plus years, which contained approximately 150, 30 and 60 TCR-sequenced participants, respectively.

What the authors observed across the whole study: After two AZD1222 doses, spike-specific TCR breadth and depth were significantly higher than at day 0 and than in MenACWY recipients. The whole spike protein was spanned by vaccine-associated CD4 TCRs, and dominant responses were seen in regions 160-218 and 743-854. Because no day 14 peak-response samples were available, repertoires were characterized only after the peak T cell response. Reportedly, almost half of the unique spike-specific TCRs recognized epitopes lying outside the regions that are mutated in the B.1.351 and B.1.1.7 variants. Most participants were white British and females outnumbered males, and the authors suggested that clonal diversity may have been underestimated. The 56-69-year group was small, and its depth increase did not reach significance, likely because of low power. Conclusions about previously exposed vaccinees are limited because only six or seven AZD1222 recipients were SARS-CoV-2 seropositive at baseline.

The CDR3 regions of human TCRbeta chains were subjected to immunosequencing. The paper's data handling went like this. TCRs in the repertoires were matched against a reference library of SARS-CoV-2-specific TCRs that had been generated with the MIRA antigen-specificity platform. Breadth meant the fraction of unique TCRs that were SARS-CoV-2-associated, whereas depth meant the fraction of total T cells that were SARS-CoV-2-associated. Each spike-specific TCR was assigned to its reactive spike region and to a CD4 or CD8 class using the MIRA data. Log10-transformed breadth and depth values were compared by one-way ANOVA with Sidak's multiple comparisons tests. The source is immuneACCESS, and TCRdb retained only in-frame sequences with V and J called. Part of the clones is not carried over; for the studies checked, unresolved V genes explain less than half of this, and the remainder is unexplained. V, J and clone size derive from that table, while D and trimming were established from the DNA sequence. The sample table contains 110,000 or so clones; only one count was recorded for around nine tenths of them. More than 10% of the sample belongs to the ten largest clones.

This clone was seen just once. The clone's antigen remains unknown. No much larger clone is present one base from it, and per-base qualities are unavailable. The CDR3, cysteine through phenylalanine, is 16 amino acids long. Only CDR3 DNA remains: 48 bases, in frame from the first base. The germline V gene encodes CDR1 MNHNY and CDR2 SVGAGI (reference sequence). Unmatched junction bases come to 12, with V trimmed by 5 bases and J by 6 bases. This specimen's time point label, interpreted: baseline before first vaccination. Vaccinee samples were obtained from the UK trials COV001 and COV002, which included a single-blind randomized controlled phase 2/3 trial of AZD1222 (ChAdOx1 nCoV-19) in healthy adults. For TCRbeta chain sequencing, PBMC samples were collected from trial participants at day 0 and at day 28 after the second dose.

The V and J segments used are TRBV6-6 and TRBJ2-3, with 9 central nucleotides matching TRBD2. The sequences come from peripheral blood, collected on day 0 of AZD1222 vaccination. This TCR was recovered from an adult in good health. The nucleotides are TGTGCCAGCAGTGCTACTAGCGGGTGGGGACCGGATACGCAGTATTTT. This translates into CASSATSGWGPDTQYF.